Sequencing of this T cell receptor (beta chain) was carried out in a study of blood T cell repertoires in COVID-19. Across the study: The United States, Italy and Spain were the sources of the acute and convalescent COVID-19 samples. PBMCs, B-cell-depleted T cells, or T cells provided the cDNA or gDNA that made up the material.

From germline, CDR1 is SGDLS and CDR2 YYNGEE. This CDR3 has 16 residues. V was clipped by 2 bases and J by 8 bases; unmatched bases: 9. Per the original data handling: Amplification with reference gene primers provided the estimates of nucleated cell counts. Only in-frame clones appear in the TCRdb table, and some are missing; sequencing was by immunoSEQ multiplex PCR. V and J calls and clone size are copied from that table; D and trimming were computed from the DNA. The table lists approximately 90,000 clones, roughly 83% of them singletons. The rearrangement links TRBV9 to TRBJ2-1; 11 positions agree with TRBD2. What was sequenced was peripheral blood. The clonotype originates from a human donor in a cohort sampled during active COVID-19. As DNA, the CDR3 is TGTGCCAGCAGCGTTAGCGGGAGGGCCGCTATATATGAGCAGTTCTTC. Translation gives CASSVSGRAAIYEQFF.